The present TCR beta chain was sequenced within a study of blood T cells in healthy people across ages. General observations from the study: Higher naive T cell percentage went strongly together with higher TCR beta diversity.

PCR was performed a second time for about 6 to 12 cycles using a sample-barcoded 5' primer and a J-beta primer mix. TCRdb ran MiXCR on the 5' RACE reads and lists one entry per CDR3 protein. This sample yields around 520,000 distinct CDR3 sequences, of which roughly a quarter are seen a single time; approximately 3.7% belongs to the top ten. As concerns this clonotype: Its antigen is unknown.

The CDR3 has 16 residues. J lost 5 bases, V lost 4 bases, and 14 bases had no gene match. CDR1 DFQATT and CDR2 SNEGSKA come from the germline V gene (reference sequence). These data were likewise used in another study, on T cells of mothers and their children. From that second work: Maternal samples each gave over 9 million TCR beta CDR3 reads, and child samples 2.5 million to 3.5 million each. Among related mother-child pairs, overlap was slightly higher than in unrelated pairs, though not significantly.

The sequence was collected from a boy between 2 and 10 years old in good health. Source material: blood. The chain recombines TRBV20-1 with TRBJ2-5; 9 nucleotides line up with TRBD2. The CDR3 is CSAKVRGGAPWETQYF. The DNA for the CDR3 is TGCAGTGCTAAAGTGCGGGGGGGGGCCCCTTGGGAGACCCAGTACTTC.